Listed here are 29 T cell receptor beta chains from one sample, sequenced in a study of cytomegalovirus exposure and HLA in healthy donors. The PCR had 60 Vbeta and 13 Jbeta primers. The repertoire was sequenced with immunoSEQ multiplex PCR; TCRdb's copy has only in-frame clones and lacks some. The sample holds under 95,000 clones, less than 85% seen once. The sample taken for sequencing was PBMCs. These receptors were taken from a male donor in good health and CMV-seronegative.

This chain links TRBV14 with TRBJ1-6; D is unresolved. From germline, CDR1 is SGHDN and CDR2 FVKESK. Trimming took 0 bases from V and 10 from J, leaving 7 bases between them. CDR3 size: 13 residues. CDR3 protein: CASSQELESPLHF. The CDR3 DNA follows: TGTGCCAGCAGCCAAGAACTCGAATCACCCCTCCACTTT. Combining the CDR3 with reference TRBV14 and TRBJ1-6 gives the whole variable domain EAGVTQFPSHSVIEKGQTVTLRCDPISGHDNLYWYRRVMGKEIKFLLHFVKESKQDESGMPNNRFLAERTGGTYSTLKVQPAELEDSGVYFCASSQELESPLHFGNGTRLTVT.

This clone has more than one count but fewer than ten. The chain links TRBV15 to TRBJ2-5; TRBD2 matches 9 bases. The closer fit of TRBJ2-7 to the DNA end suggests the J call may be wrong. This CDR3 contains 22 residues. The germline CDR1 and CDR2 sequences are LNHNV and YYDKDF (reference sequence). The CDR3 DNA reads as TGTGCCACCAGCAGAGTCGACGGGGTTGTTCGTGTAGCGGGGGCAACCTCCTACGAGCAGTACTTC. Amino acid sequence: CATSRVDGVVRVAGATSYEQYF.

As to this clone: One end of the junction varies from germline; a read error may be responsible. V and J are TRBV6-5 and TRBJ1-2; the D gene is possibly TRBD1 (6 bases). This CDR3 is built from 12 residues. Germline V CDR1 and CDR2: MNHEY, SVGAGI. The CDR3 spells CASYRASYGYPF. CDR3 nucleotide sequence: TGTGCCAGTTACAGGGCCTCCTATGGCTACCCCTTC.

V gene TRBV4-1 combines with J gene TRBJ2-3; 7 nucleotides agree with TRBD1. V lost 1 base to trimming and J lost 9 bases; unmatched junction nucleotides: 10. This CDR3 spans 15 amino acids. From germline, CDR1 is MGHRA and CDR2 YSYEKL. CDR3 amino acids: CASSQVEQGSSTQYF. CDR3 nucleotide sequence: TGCGCCAGCAGCCAAGTGGAACAGGGGTCAAGCACGCAGTATTTT.

This sequence joins TRBV11-2 and TRBJ1-3, with 10 bases lining up with TRBD1. Looked up from germline, CDR1 is SGHAT and CDR2 is FQNNGV. CDR3 length: 18 amino acids. V trimming: 5 bases; J trimming: 2 bases; junction bases outside the gene matches: 12. CDR3 sequence: CASSRNGAGQGPGNTIYF. The CDR3 DNA reads TGTGCCAGCAGCCGCAACGGGGCGGGACAGGGGCCTGGAAACACCATATATTTT.

The chain is built from TRBV19 and TRBJ2-3; TRBD2 matches 12 bases. Germline V gene data show CDR1 as LNHDA and CDR2 as SQIVND (reference sequence). V shed 5 bases and J 2 bases; nucleotides not matched to a gene: 14. The CDR3 extends over 19 amino acids. CDR3 in amino acids: CASSRKRAGLAGATDTQYF. Written as DNA, the CDR3 is TGTGCCAGTAGTCGCAAACGGGCGGGACTAGCGGGTGCCACAGATACGCAGTATTTT.

This chain uses TRBV14 with TRBJ1-1; D is possibly TRBD1 (6 bases). From germline, CDR1 is SGHDN and CDR2 FVKESK. V lost 3 bases to trimming and J lost 0 bases, with 11 bases between them. This CDR3 spans 15 amino acids. The CDR3 here is CASSQTQGLNTEAFF. CDR3 in DNA: TGTGCCAGCAGCCAGACCCAGGGGCTGAACACTGAAGCTTTCTTT.

V gene TRBV2 combines with J gene TRBJ2-3; 9 nucleotides match TRBD2. Trimming at V came to 3 bases and at J to 1 base, leaving 8 bases not matched to a gene. The germline CDR1 and CDR2 sequences are SNHLY and FYNNEI. The length of the CDR3 is 17 residues. The CDR3 region is CASSESVRGRGTDTQYF. DNA of the CDR3: TGTGCCAGCAGTGAGTCGGTCCGCGGGAGGGGCACAGATACGCAGTATTTT.

This clone was counted between two and nine times. The chain employs TRBV6-1 and TRBJ2-5; a possible D gene is TRBD2 (5 bases). CDR3 length: 15 residues. V lost 4 bases and J lost 1, with 13 bases in between. Germline lookup yields CDR1 MNHNS and CDR2 SASEGT. CDR3 bases: TGTGCCAGCAGTGCTCTCGGGATTAGCCAAGAGACCCAGTACTTC. Its protein is CASSALGISQETQYF.

This clone was observed a single time. Other DNA sequences in this sample translate to the same CDR3. V gene TRBV14 combines with J gene TRBJ2-7; D is unresolved. Looked up from germline, CDR1 is SGHDN and CDR2 is FVKESK. The CDR3 extends over 11 amino acids. V gave up 4 bases and J gave up 4 bases, with 5 bases separating them. CDR3 sequence (DNA): TGTGCCAGCAGCCGCGGATACGAGCAGTACTTC. The encoded protein is CASSRGYEQYF.

The chain employs TRBV5-1 and TRBJ2-1; 8 bases match TRBD1. Losses at the gene ends were 0 bases for V and 8 bases for J; bases not matched to a gene: 7. The CDR3 spans 15 residues. Germline V gives CDR1 SGHRS, CDR2 YFSETQ. CDR3 DNA: TGCGCCAGCAGCTTGGGGCCCCAACAGGGGGATGAGCAGTTCTTC. It encodes CASSLGPQQGDEQFF.

The chain uses TRBV4-1 and TRBJ1-4; 9 bases are shared with TRBD1. The V and J ends lost 1 base and 6 bases, in that order; junction bases with no gene match: 6. The CDR3 consists of 16 residues. Germline lookup yields CDR1 MGHRA and CDR2 YSYEKL. The CDR3 region is CASSQVRGQGYEKLFF. As DNA, the CDR3 is TGCGCCAGCAGCCAAGTGAGGGGACAGGGATATGAAAAACTGTTTTTT.

This rearrangement joins TRBV7-2 to TRBJ2-7, with D possibly being TRBD1 (5 bases). V was pared by 3 bases and J by 5 bases, with 11 bases between. The length of the CDR3 is 13 residues. Per germline, CDR1 SGHTA and CDR2 FQGNSA. In nucleotides, the CDR3 is TGTGCCAGCAGCTTGCGAACAGGCGACGAGCAGTACTTC. Translated: CASSLRTGDEQYF. The complete variable domain, with remaining parts taken from reference TRBV7-2 and TRBJ2-7, reads GAGVSQSPSNKVTEKGKDVELRCDPISGHTALYWYRQSLGQGLEFLIYFQGNSAPDKSGLPSDRFSAERTGGSVSTLTIQRTQQEDSAVYLCASSLRTGDEQYFGPGTRLTVT.

For the CDR3, the DNA is TGCGCCAGCAGCCAAGATTCTCGCCAGGCGCTAGGAAACACCATATATTTT. The encoded protein is CASSQDSRQALGNTIYF. This sequence joins TRBV4-1 and TRBJ1-3; D ambiguous. Germline CDR1 MGHRA, CDR2 YSYEKL. The CDR3 length is 17 residues. Between the trimmed V and J ends, which lost 0 bases and 4 bases, there was a span of 16 bases.

This clone showed up just a few times. V is TRBV15 and J is TRBJ2-7; weak D call: TRBD1 (5 bases). Germline CDR1 LNHNV, CDR2 YYDKDF (reference sequence). V shed 0 bases and J shed 3 bases, with 6 bases lying between them. CDR3 size: 13 residues. The CDR3, as DNA: TGTGCCACCAGCAGAGAGACAGACTACGAGCAGTACTTC. This gives the protein CATSRETDYEQYF.

The V and J genes are TRBV19 and TRBJ2-5; TRBD2 agrees at 10 bases. Trimming cost V 7 bases and J 5 bases; bases outside gene matches: 16. CDR3 length equals 17 residues. The V gene's germline CDR1 is LNHDA and CDR2 SQIVND (reference sequence). The CDR3 DNA follows: TGTGCCAGTAAGAAGCGGGGGGGCCGGCAAAGTTCGGAGACCCAGTACTTC. Translating gives CASKKRGGRQSSETQYF.

The chain combines TRBV4-3 with TRBJ1-2, with a possible D match to TRBD1 (6 bases). Germline V gives CDR1 LGHNA, CDR2 YSLEER. V was clipped by 4 bases and J by 6 bases, with 18 bases between them. The length of the CDR3 is 15 residues. The CDR3 DNA reads TGCGCCAGCAGCCCCGACTATAACCAGGGGCATGGCTACACCTTC. This sequence encodes CASSPDYNQGHGYTF.

Worth noting for this clone: The DNA is omitted, as the CDR3 cannot be located on it reliably, and the CDR3 follows TCRdb's listing. This chain uses TRBV21-1 with TRBJ2-5; the table's D call, TRBD1, has no DNA check behind it. TRBV21-1 is reported as a pseudogene. Both ends counted, the CDR3 spans 19 residues. Here the CDR3 reads CASSYHYVGAGSQQETQYF.

The rearrangement joins TRBV2 to TRBJ2-3, with D possibly being TRBD2 (6 bases). This CDR3 is 16 amino acids long. V was shortened by 2 bases and J by 2 bases, with 14 bases between the two germline ends. CDR1 is SNHLY, CDR2 FYNNEI, per germline. CDR3 DNA sequence: TGTGCCAGCAGTGAAACGGCGACTAGTTTCACAGATACGCAGTATTTT. This gives the protein CASSETATSFTDTQYF.

This sequence joins TRBV5-1 and TRBJ2-5; D gene ambiguous. Deletions cut 3 bases from V and 2 bases from J, with 11 bases between. The germline V gene has CDR1 SGHRS and CDR2 YFSETQ. The CDR3 extends over 14 amino acids. DNA of the CDR3: TGCGCCAGCAGCTATCCCGGCAGGCAAGAGACCCAGTACTTC. It encodes CASSYPGRQETQYF. Based on the CDR3 plus reference TRBV5-1 and TRBJ2-5, the full variable domain is KAGVTQTPRYLIKTRGQQVTLSCSPISGHRSVSWYQQTPGQGLQFLFEYFSETQRNKGNFPGRFSGRQFSNSRSEMNVSTLELGDSALYLCASSYPGRQETQYFGPGTRLLVL.

The V and J genes are TRBV19 and TRBJ1-1; no definite D call. Germline V lookup: CDR1 LNHDA, CDR2 SQIVND (reference sequence). Between the trimmed V and J ends, which lost 3 bases and 11 bases, there was a span of 10 bases. The CDR3 consists of 11 residues. CDR3 nucleotide sequence: TGTGCCAGTAGTATGCGAACCGGGGCTTTCTTT. Amino acid sequence: CASSMRTGAFF.

V usage is TRBV5-1 and J usage is TRBJ1-1, with 10 bases identical to TRBD1. CDR1 is SGHRS and CDR2 is YFSETQ in the germline V gene. The CDR3 consists of 15 residues. The ends lost 5 bases at V and 4 bases at J; junction bases unmatched: 8. The CDR3 spells CASRYGGQGSTEAFF. CDR3 coding DNA: TGCGCCAGCAGATACGGGGGACAGGGGTCCACTGAAGCTTTCTTT.

This chain links TRBV28 with TRBJ1-5; the D gene is possibly TRBD1 (5 bases). CDR1 MDHEN and CDR2 SYDVKM come from the germline V gene. The CDR3 spans 15 residues. The V gene lost 2 bases and the J gene lost 0 bases, with 8 bases spanning the gap. In DNA, the CDR3 is TGTGCCAGCAGTTTACTGGACAATAGCAATCAGCCCCAGCATTTT. Translation gives CASSLLDNSNQPQHF.

This sequence joins TRBV7-9 and TRBJ2-3, with 12 bases matching TRBD2. Germline V gives CDR1 SEHNR, CDR2 FQNEAQ (reference sequence). J was trimmed by 7 bases and V by 0 bases; bases with no gene match: 5. The CDR3 is made up of 16 amino acids. CDR3 region: CASSLAETSGGNTQYF. The CDR3 bases are TGTGCCAGCAGCTTAGCAGAGACTAGCGGGGGAAATACGCAGTATTTT.

This sequence joins TRBV2 and TRBJ2-1; 8 bases are shared with TRBD2. This CDR3 comprises 13 residues. The V gene's germline CDR1 is SNHLY and CDR2 FYNNEI. Trimming at V came to 5 bases and at J to 10 bases, leaving 7 bases not matched to a gene. The CDR3 loop reads CASSPAGVGEQFF. As DNA, the CDR3 is TGTGCCAGCAGTCCAGCGGGAGTAGGAGAGCAGTTCTTC.

V is TRBV5-1 and J is TRBJ2-2; D uncertain. The CDR3 covers 13 residues. The germline V and J ends were trimmed by 3 bases and 2 bases, with 5 bases remaining between them. Germline CDR1 reads SGHRS; CDR2 reads YFSETQ. The DNA for the CDR3 is TGCGCCAGCAGCTCCATTAACACCGGGGAGCTGTTTTTT. Translation: CASSSINTGELFF.

This chain connects TRBV5-6 to TRBJ2-2, with TRBD2 matching over 14 bases. Germline CDR1 SGHDT, CDR2 YYEEEE. After removal of 3 bases from V and 3 bases from J, the junction contained 7 bases not matched to a gene. This CDR3 is built from 18 residues. The CDR3, as DNA: TGTGCCAGCAGCTATAGGACTAGCGGGAGGTTGGACACCGGGGAGCTGTTTTTT. Its protein product is CASSYRTSGRLDTGELFF.

The rearrangement uses TRBV10-2 and TRBJ2-1; the match to TRBD2 covers 8 bases. V was pared by 5 bases and J by 5 bases, with 8 bases of the junction left unmatched. The germline CDR1 and CDR2 sequences are WSHSY and SAAADI. The CDR3 has 15 residues. The CDR3: CASSCCGGSHNEQFF. CDR3 in DNA: TGCGCCAGCAGTTGTTGCGGGGGGTCCCACAATGAGCAGTTCTTC.

The chain recombines TRBV11-2 with TRBJ1-5; no firm D call. The germline V gene encodes CDR1 SGHAT and CDR2 FQNNGV. This CDR3 is built from 14 residues. V lost 0 bases and J lost 4, with 7 bases in between. The CDR3 nucleotides are TGTGCCAGCAGCTTAGAGCCAGGTAATCAGCCCCAGCATTTT. Encoded protein: CASSLEPGNQPQHF.